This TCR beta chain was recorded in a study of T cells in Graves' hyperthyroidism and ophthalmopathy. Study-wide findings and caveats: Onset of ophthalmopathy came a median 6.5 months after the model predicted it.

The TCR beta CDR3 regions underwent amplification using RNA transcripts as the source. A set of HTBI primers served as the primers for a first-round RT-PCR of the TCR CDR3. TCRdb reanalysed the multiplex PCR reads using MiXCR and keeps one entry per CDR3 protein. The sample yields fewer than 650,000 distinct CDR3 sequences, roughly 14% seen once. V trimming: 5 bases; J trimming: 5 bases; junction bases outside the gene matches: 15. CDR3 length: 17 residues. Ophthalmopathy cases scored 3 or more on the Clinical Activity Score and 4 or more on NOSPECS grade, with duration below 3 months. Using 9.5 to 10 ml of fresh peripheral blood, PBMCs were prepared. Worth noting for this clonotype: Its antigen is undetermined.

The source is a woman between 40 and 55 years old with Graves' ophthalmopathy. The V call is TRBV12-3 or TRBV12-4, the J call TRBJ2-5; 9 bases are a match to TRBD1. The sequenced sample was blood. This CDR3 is CASSTEPGTGRRETQYF. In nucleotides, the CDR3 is TGTGCCAGCAGTACCGAACCCGGGACAGGGAGGAGGGAGACCCAGTACTTC.